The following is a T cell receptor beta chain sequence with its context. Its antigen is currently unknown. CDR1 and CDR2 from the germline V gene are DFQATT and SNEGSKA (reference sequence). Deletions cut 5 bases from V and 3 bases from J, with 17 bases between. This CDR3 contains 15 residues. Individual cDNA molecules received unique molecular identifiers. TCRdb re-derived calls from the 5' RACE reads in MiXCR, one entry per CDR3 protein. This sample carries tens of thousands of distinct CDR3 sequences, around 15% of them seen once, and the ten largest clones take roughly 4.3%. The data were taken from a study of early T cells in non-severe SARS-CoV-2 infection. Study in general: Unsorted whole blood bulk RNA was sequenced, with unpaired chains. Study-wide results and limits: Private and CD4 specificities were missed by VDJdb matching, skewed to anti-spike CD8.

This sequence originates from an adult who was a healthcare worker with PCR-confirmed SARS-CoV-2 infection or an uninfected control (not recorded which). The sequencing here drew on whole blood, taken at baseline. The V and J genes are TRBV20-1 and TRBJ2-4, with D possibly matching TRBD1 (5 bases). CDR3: CSASVRGRDKNIQYF. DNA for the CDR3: TGCAGTGCTTCTGTTAGGGGCCGAGACAAAAACATTCAGTACTTC.